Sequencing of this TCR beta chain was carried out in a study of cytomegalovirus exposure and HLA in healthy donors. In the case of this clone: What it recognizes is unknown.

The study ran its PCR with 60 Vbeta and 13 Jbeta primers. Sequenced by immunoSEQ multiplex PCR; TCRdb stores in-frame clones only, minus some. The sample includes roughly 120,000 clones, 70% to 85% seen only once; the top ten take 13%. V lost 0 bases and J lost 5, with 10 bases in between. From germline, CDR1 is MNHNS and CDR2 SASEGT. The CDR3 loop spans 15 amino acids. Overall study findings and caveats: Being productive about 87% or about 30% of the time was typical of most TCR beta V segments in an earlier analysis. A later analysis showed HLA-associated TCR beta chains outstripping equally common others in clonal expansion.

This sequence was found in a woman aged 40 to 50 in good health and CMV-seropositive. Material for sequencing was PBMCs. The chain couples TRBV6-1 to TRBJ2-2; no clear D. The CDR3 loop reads CASSEASPGTGELFF. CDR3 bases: TGTGCCAGCAGTGAAGCTAGCCCCGGGACCGGGGAGCTGTTTTTT.